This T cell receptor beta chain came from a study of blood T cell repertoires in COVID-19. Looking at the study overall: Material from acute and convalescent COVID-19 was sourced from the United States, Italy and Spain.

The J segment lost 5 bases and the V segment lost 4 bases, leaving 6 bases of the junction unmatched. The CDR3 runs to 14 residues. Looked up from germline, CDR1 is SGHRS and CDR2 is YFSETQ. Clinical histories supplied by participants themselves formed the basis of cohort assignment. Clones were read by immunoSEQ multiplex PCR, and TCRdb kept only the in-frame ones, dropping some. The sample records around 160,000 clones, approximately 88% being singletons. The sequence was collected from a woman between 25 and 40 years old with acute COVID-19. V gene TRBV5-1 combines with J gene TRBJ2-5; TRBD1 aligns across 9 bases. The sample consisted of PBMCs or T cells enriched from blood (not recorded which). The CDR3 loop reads CASSATGTGETQYF. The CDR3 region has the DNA TGCGCCAGCAGCGCTACCGGGACAGGGGAGACCCAGTACTTC.